This T cell receptor beta chain was recovered during a study of T cell repertoires in cytomegalovirus infection. Study-level findings and limits: Within the response measured ex vivo, HLA-C-restricted CMV-specific TCR beta clonotypes were dominant.

Notes on this clonotype: Antigen: not known.

Each CDR3 protein gets one entry after TCRdb re-called the reads with MiXCR. This sample yields fewer than 200,000 distinct CDR3 sequences, of which 13% to 15% are seen a single time; more than 20% belongs to the top ten. The CDR3 totals 15 residues. Trimming took 5 bases from V and 0 from J, leaving 15 bases between them. CDR1 and CDR2 (germline): SGHRS, YFSETQ. The sample taken for sequencing was PBMCs. The rearrangement links TRBV5-1 to TRBJ2-7; D may be TRBD1 (6 bases). The TCR comes from a human donor in good health (CMV status not recorded). Some clones in this sample may be carry-over from other donors' samples. This CDR3 reads CASSFARGGSYEQYF. Here the CDR3 DNA reads TGCGCCAGCAGTTTTGCCAGGGGCGGCTCCTACGAGCAGTACTTC.